This paragraph covers one T cell receptor (beta chain) sequence. The source of the sample is a study of blood T cell repertoires in COVID-19. Across the study: Some COVID-19 samples were acute and others convalescent; all came from the United States, Italy and Spain. T cells, B-cell-depleted T cells, or PBMCs provided the cDNA or gDNA that served as material.

The data were produced by immunoSEQ multiplex PCR, yet TCRdb's version contains in-frame clones alone and is incomplete. The sample consists of about 270,000 clones, 75% to 90% of them appearing once. CDR3 length: 11 amino acids. Trimming shortened V by 7 bases and J by 3 bases, and 7 bases separated the two germline ends. Per the germline V gene, CDR1 is MNHEY and CDR2 is SVGAGI. The source is a human donor in a cohort sampled during active COVID-19. Sequenced material: peripheral blood. The chain uses TRBV6-5 and TRBJ2-7; tentatively, D is TRBD1 (5 bases). In DNA form, the CDR3 reads TGTGCCAGCACAGGGCTCTACGAGCAGTACTTC. This encodes CASTGLYEQYF.